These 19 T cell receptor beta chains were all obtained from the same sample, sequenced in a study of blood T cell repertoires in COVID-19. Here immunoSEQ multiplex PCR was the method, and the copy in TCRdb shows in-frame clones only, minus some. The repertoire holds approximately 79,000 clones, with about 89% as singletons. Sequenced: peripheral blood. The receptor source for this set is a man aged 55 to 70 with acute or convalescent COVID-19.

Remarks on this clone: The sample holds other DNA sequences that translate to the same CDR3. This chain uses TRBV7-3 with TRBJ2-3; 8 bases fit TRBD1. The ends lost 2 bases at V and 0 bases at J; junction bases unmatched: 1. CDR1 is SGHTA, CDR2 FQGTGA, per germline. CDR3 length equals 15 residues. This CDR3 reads CASSLAGGSTDTQYF. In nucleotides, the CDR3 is TGTGCCAGCAGCTTAGCAGGGGGCAGCACAGATACGCAGTATTTT.

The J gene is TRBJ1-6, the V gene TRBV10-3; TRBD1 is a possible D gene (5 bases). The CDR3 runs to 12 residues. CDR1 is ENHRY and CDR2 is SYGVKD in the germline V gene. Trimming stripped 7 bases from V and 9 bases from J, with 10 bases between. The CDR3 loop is CAIKGFGSPLHF. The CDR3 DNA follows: TGTGCCATCAAGGGGTTCGGTTCACCCCTCCACTTT.

The CDR3 nucleotides read TGTGCCAGCAGCAAGGTCGGACTAGCGGGGGTTACCTCCTACGAGCAGTACTTC. Translated: CASSKVGLAGVTSYEQYF. V and J are TRBV21-1 and TRBJ2-7; the table's D call TRBD2 went unverified against the DNA. TRBV21-1 counts as a pseudogene. CDR3 length: 18 residues.

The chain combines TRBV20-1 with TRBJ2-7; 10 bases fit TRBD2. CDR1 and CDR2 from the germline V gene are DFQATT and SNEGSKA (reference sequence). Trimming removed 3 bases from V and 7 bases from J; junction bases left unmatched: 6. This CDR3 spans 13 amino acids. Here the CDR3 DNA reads TGCAGTGCTAGTCCAGCGGGAGGGTGGGAGCAGTACTTC. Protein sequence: CSASPAGGWEQYF.

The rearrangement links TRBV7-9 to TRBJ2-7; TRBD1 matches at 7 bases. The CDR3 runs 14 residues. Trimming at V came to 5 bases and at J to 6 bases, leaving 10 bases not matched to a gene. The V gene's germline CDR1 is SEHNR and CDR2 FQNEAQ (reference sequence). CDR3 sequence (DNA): TGTGCCAGCAGCCCCCAAAGAGACAGGGCCGAGCAGTACTTC. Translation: CASSPQRDRAEQYF.

The CDR3 region is CASKMDRSNEQYF. CDR3 sequence (DNA): TGTGCCAGCAAGATGGACAGGAGCAACGAGCAGTACTTC. The chain combines TRBV2 with TRBJ2-7, with 7 bases fitting TRBD1. The CDR3 has 13 amino acids. V was clipped by 7 bases and J by 5 bases; unmatched bases: 8. Germline-derived CDR1 and CDR2 are SNHLY and FYNNEI.

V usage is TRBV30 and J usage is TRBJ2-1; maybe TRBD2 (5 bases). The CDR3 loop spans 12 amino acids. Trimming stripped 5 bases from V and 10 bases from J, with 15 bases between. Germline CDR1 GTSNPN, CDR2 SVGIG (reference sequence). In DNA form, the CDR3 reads TGTGCCTGGTCCAACGGGGTTGACGAGCAGTTCTTC. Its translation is CAWSNGVDEQFF.

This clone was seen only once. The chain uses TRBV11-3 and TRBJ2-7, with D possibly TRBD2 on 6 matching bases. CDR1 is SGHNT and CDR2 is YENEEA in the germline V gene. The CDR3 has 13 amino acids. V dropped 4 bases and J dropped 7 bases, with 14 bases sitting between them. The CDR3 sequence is CASSSWGDGEQYF. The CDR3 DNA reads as TGTGCCAGCAGCTCTTGGGGGGACGGGGAGCAGTACTTC. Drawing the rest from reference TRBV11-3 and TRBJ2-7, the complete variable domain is EAGVVQSPRYKIIEKKQPVAFWCNPISGHNTLYWYLQNLGQGPELLIRYENEEAVDDSQLPKDRFSAERLKGVDSTLKIQPAELGDSAVYLCASSSWGDGEQYFGPGTRLTVT.

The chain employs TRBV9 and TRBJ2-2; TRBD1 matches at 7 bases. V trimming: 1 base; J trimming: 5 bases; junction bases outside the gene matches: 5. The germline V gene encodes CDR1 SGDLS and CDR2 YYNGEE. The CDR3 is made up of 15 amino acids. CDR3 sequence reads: CASSVWAGGTGELFF. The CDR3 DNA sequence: TGTGCCAGCAGCGTATGGGCAGGGGGAACCGGGGAGCTGTTTTTT.

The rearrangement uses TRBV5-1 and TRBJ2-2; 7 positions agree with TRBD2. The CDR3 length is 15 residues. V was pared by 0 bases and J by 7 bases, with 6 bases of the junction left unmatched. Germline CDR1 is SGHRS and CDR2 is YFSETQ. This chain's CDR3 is CASSLESGTVGELFF. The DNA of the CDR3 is TGCGCCAGCAGCTTGGAAAGCGGGACGGTCGGGGAGCTGTTTTTT.

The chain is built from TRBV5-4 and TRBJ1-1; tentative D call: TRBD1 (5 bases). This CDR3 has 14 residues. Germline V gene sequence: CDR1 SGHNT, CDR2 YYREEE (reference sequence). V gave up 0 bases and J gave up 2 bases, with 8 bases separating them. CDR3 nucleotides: TGTGCCAGCAGCTTGGTTCAGGGAAACACTGAAGCTTTCTTT. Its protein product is CASSLVQGNTEAFF.

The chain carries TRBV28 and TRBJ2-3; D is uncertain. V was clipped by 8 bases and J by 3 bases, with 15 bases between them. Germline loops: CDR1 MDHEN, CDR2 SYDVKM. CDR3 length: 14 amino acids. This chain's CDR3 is CASRNAIGTDTQYF. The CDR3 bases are TGTGCCAGCCGAAACGCGATCGGGACAGATACGCAGTATTTT.

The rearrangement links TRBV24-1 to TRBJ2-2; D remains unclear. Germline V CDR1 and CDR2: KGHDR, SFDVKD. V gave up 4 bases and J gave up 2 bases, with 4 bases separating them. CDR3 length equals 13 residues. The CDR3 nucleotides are TGTGCCACCAGTGACCCAAACACCGGGGAGCTGTTTTTT. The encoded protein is CATSDPNTGELFF.

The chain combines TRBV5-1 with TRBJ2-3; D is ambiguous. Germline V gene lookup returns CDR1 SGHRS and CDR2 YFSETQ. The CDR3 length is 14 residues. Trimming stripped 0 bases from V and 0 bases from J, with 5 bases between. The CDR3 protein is CASSLGLSTDTQYF. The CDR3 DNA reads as TGCGCCAGCAGCTTGGGGCTGAGCACAGATACGCAGTATTTT.

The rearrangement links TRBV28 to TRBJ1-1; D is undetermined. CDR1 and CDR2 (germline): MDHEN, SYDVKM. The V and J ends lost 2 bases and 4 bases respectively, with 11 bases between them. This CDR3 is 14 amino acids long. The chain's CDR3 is CASSLGGLGTEAFF. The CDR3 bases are TGTGCCAGCAGTTTAGGAGGGTTGGGCACTGAAGCTTTCTTT.

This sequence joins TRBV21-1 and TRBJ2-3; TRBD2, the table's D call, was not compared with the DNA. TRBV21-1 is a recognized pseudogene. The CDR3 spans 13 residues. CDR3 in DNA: TGTGCCAGCAGGGAGATTCTAATAGATACGCAGTATTTT. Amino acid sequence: CASREILIDTQYF.

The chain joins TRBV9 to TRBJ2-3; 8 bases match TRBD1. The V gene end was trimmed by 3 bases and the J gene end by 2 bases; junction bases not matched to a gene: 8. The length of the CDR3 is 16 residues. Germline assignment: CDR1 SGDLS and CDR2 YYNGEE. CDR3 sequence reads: CASSGATGGFTDTQYF. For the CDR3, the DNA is TGTGCCAGCAGCGGTGCTACAGGGGGGTTCACAGATACGCAGTATTTT.

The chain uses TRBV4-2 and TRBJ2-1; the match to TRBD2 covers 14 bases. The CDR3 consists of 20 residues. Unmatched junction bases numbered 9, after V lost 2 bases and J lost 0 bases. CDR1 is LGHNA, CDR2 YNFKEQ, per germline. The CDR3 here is CASSQRTSGGTIRSYNEQFF. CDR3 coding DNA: TGTGCCAGCAGCCAACGGACTAGCGGGGGGACTATACGCTCCTACAATGAGCAGTTCTTC.

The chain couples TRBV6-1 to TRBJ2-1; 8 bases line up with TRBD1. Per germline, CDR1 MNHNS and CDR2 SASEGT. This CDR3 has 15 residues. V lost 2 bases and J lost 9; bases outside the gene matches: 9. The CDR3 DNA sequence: TGTGCCAGCAGTGAATCCGACGGGACAGGTCGTGAGCAGTTCTTC. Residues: CASSESDGTGREQFF.